Sequencing of this TCR beta chain was carried out in a study of T cells in Graves' hyperthyroidism and ophthalmopathy. TCR beta CDR3 sequences were amplified from RNA transcripts. HTBI primers were used for first-round RT-PCR of the TCR CDR3. TCRdb called the multiplex PCR reads again in MiXCR, with one record for every CDR3 protein. The table shows around 620,000 distinct CDR3 sequences, with roughly 46% occurring only once. This CDR3 has 14 amino acids. The germline CDR1 and CDR2 sequences are SQVTM and ANQGSEA. V shed 4 bases and J 1 base; nucleotides not matched to a gene: 3. Specimen: peripheral blood or thyroid tissue (not recorded which). The gene calls are TRBV29-1 and TRBJ2-5, with 10 bases identical to TRBD2. This clonotype originated in an adult woman with Graves' disease, either hyperthyroidism or ophthalmopathy (not recorded which). The CDR3 is CSVVIAGGQETQYF. CDR3 sequence (DNA): TGCAGCGTTGTGATAGCGGGAGGCCAAGAGACCCAGTACTTC.